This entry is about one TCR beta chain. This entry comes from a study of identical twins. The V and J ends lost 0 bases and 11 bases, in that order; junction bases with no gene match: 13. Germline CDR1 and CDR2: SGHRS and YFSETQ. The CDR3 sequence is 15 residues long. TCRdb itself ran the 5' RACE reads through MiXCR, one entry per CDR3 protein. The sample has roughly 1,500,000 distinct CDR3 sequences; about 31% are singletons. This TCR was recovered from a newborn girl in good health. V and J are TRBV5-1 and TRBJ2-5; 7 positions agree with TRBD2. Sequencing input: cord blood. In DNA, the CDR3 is TGCGCCAGCAGCTTGGCCCTAGCGGACTACAATGAGCAGTACTTC. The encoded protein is CASSLALADYNEQYF.